One sample yielded the 25 T cell receptor beta chains listed below, sequenced in a study of cytomegalovirus exposure and HLA in healthy donors. A multiplex PCR was run with 60 Vbeta primers and 13 Jbeta primers. The protocol was immunoSEQ multiplex PCR, while the TCRdb copy is restricted to in-frame clones and leaves out a portion. This sample has under 200,000 clones, with roughly 85% found just once. The sequenced sample was PBMCs. The receptors come from a woman aged 40 to 50 in good health and CMV-seronegative.

The table lists this clone with a few counts. The genes are TRBV5-5 and TRBJ2-7; D uncertain. V was shortened by 2 bases and J by 6 bases, with 9 bases between the two germline ends. The CDR3 loop spans 12 amino acids. CDR1 and CDR2 (germline): SGHKS, YYEKEE (reference sequence). CDR3 region: CASSLDKSEQYF. CDR3 sequence (DNA): TGTGCCAGCAGCTTAGATAAGAGCGAGCAGTACTTC.

The rearrangement uses TRBV6-5 and TRBJ1-5, with D uncertain. CDR3 length: 12 residues. The V gene lost 7 bases and the J gene lost 4 bases, with 8 bases spanning the gap. Germline CDR1 is MNHEY and CDR2 is SVGAGI. The CDR3 region has the DNA TGTGCCAGCACCAGCGGAAATCAGCCCCAGCATTTT. Translating gives CASTSGNQPQHF.

The J gene is TRBJ1-5, the V gene TRBV28; D is ambiguous. Germline CDR1 reads MDHEN; CDR2 reads SYDVKM. This CDR3 region has 16 residues. Trimming left V 2 bases short and J 0 bases short, with 11 bases between. The CDR3 is CASSLPGPYSNQPQHF. The DNA for the CDR3 is TGTGCCAGCAGTTTACCGGGTCCCTATAGCAATCAGCCCCAGCATTTT. The complete variable domain, with remaining parts taken from reference TRBV28 and TRBJ1-5, reads DVKVTQSSRYLVKRTGEKVFLECVQDMDHENMFWYRQDPGLGLRLIYFSYDVKMKEKGDIPEGYSVSREKKERFSLILESASTNQTSMYLCASSLPGPYSNQPQHFGDGTRLSIL.

The chain recombines TRBV25-1 with TRBJ2-1; perhaps TRBD2 as D (5 bases). The CDR3 is 14 amino acids. Germline CDR1 reads MGHDK; CDR2 reads SYGVNS. The germline V and J ends were trimmed by 2 bases and 8 bases, with 13 bases remaining between them. The DNA for the CDR3 is TGTGCCAGCAGTGAAATGGGAGCTAGGGATGAGCAGTTCTTC. It specifies CASSEMGARDEQFF.

The chain employs TRBV6-1 and TRBJ2-7; D is perhaps TRBD2 (6 bases). Germline CDR1 is MNHNS and CDR2 is SASEGT. The CDR3 covers 13 residues. The V end lost 8 bases, the J end lost 1 base, and 12 bases lay between the germline ends. CDR3 nucleotides: TGTGCCAGCGGCGGGGTCCGATCCTACGAGCAGTACTTC. It translates to CASGGVRSYEQYF.

The CDR3 DNA reads as TGTGCCAGTAGTATAGATCGCCGGACTGAAGCTTTCTTT. Its protein is CASSIDRRTEAFF. This chain connects TRBV19 to TRBJ1-1; D unclear. The CDR3 totals 13 residues. Germline loops: CDR1 LNHDA, CDR2 SQIVND (reference sequence). The V gene lost 0 bases and the J gene lost 5 bases, with 7 bases spanning the gap. The full variable domain, completed using reference TRBV19 and TRBJ1-1, is DGGITQSPKYLFRKEGQNVTLSCEQNLNHDAMYWYRQDPGQGLRLIYYSQIVNDFQKGDIAEGYSVSREKKESFPLTVTSAQKNPTAFYLCASSIDRRTEAFFGQGTRLTVV.

The table lists this clone with a few counts. This chain joins TRBV6-1 and TRBJ1-1; TRBD1 matches 8 bases. The V gene end was trimmed by 0 bases and the J gene end by 4 bases; junction bases not matched to a gene: 10. CDR1 and CDR2 (germline): MNHNS, SASEGT. The length of the CDR3 is 17 residues. CDR3 in amino acids: CASSEAGRTGSITEAFF. CDR3 DNA sequence: TGTGCCAGCAGTGAAGCGGGTCGGACAGGGAGCATCACTGAAGCTTTCTTT.

This clone was seen more than once but under ten times. The V and J genes are TRBV4-2 and TRBJ2-7, with D possibly TRBD1 on 5 matching bases. CDR3 length: 15 residues. In germline, CDR1 is LGHNA, CDR2 YNFKEQ. V lost 2 bases and J 5 bases, leaving 16 bases between the germline ends. This chain's CDR3 is CASSQTPRTRDEQYF. In nucleotides, the CDR3 is TGTGCCAGCAGCCAAACCCCCCGGACCAGGGACGAGCAGTACTTC.

The V call is TRBV30, the J call TRBJ2-3; tentatively, D is TRBD2 (5 bases). Germline V gene data show CDR1 as GTSNPN and CDR2 as SVGIG (reference sequence). The ends were cut back, 2 bases at V and 2 bases at J, with 14 bases in the middle. The CDR3 has 15 residues. CDR3 in DNA: TGTGCCTGGAGTAGCGGACTCAGAAACACAGATACGCAGTATTTT. This translates into CAWSSGLRNTDTQYF.

J is TRBJ1-3 and V is TRBV9, with D perhaps TRBD1 (5 bases). Germline V gene lookup returns CDR1 SGDLS and CDR2 YYNGEE. This CDR3 is 15 amino acids long. Trimming cost V 3 bases and J 0 bases, with 10 bases left between them. In DNA form, the CDR3 reads TGTGCCAGCAGCGCTCAGGGCAGCTCTGGAAACACCATATATTTT. Protein product: CASSAQGSSGNTIYF.

V usage is TRBV28 and J usage is TRBJ1-5, with D maybe TRBD1 (6 bases). The CDR3 spans 12 residues. V was cut by 10 bases and J by 2 bases, with 9 bases left in between. Germline loops: CDR1 MDHEN, CDR2 SYDVKM. CDR3 nucleotide sequence: TGTGCCAACAGACAGGGCAATCAGCCCCAGCATTTT. Encoded protein: CANRQGNQPQHF.

This clone was counted a few times. The rearrangement links TRBV4-1 to TRBJ2-2; TRBD2 agrees at 8 bases. CDR1 MGHRA and CDR2 YSYEKL come from the germline V gene. The V segment lost 3 bases and the J segment 3 bases; nucleotides outside the gene matches: 3. This CDR3 comprises 15 residues. CDR3 DNA sequence: TGCGCCAGCAGCCAGAGCGGGGGCGACACCGGGGAGCTGTTTTTT. The encoded protein is CASSQSGGDTGELFF.

The chain employs TRBV27 and TRBJ2-2; TRBD2 is a possible D gene (6 bases). Trimming cost V 7 bases and J 5 bases, with 11 bases left between them. CDR3 size: 13 residues. Germline V gene sequence: CDR1 MNHEY, CDR2 SMNVEV (reference sequence). This CDR3 is CASTLGGTGELFF. The CDR3 DNA is TGTGCCAGCACTCTCGGGGGAACCGGGGAGCTGTTTTTT.

The chain is built from TRBV2 and TRBJ2-2; D might be TRBD2 (6 bases). Germline assignment: CDR1 SNHLY and CDR2 FYNNEI. Deletions cut 10 bases from V and 5 bases from J, with 17 bases between. The CDR3 is 14 amino acids. The CDR3 DNA follows: TGTGCCACCGCCCGGGGGTTAATGACCGGGGAGCTGTTTTTT. It specifies CATARGLMTGELFF. Filled out from reference TRBV2 and TRBJ2-2, the complete variable domain reads EPEVTQTPSHQVTQMGQEVILRCVPISNHLYFYWYRQILGQKVEFLVSFYNNEISEKSEIFDDQFSVERPDGSNFTLKIRSTKLEDSAMYFCATARGLMTGELFFGEGSRLTVL.

This clone was seen only once. The rearrangement links TRBV25-1 to TRBJ1-1; D might be TRBD1 (5 bases). Looked up from germline, CDR1 is MGHDK and CDR2 is SYGVNS. Deletions cut 9 bases from V and 4 bases from J, with 15 bases between. This CDR3 has 13 amino acids. CDR3 in DNA: TGTGCCAGTCAGGGAGGCCTGGGCACTGAAGCTTTCTTT. It translates to CASQGGLGTEAFF.

The chain couples TRBV28 to TRBJ1-2, with 7 bases matching TRBD1. The CDR3 has 17 residues. The germline V gene encodes CDR1 MDHEN and CDR2 SYDVKM. V trimming: 3 bases; J trimming: 4 bases; junction bases outside the gene matches: 14. The CDR3 region has the DNA TGTGCCAGCAGTTTCCCCGGACAGGTTTTAAGGGCCTATGGCTACACCTTC. Its protein product is CASSFPGQVLRAYGYTF.

The chain employs TRBV10-3 and TRBJ1-5, with D maybe TRBD1 (5 bases). The CDR3 length is 17 residues. With 2 bases removed from V and 3 bases from J, the gap between germline ends came to 17 bases. Germline CDR1 reads ENHRY; CDR2 reads SYGVKD. The CDR3 nucleotides are TGTGCCATCAGTGAGAGTATGGGTGGTGGGGCCAATCAGCCCCAGCATTTT. Protein sequence: CAISESMGGGANQPQHF.

The chain carries TRBV28 and TRBJ2-4; D perhaps matches TRBD2 (6 bases). Deletions cut 3 bases from V and 0 bases from J, with 12 bases between. The germline gives CDR1 MDHEN, CDR2 SYDVKM. This CDR3 comprises 16 residues. CDR3 DNA: TGTGCCAGCAGTTTCGGCGGGGACGTAGCCAAAAACATTCAGTACTTC. It translates to CASSFGGDVAKNIQYF.

The chain links TRBV5-6 to TRBJ2-2; perhaps TRBD1 as D (5 bases). The V end lost 4 bases, the J end lost 10 bases, and 14 bases lay between the germline ends. This CDR3 is built from 13 residues. Per germline, CDR1 SGHDT and CDR2 YYEEEE. The CDR3 loop reads CASSPGHPTELFF. The CDR3 region has the DNA TGTGCCAGCAGCCCAGGACACCCGACGGAGCTGTTTTTT. Combining the CDR3 with reference TRBV5-6 and TRBJ2-2 gives the whole variable domain DAGVTQSPTHLIKTRGQQVTLRCSPKSGHDTVSWYQQALGQGPQFIFQYYEEEERQRGNFPDRFSGHQFPNYSSELNVNALLLGDSALYLCASSPGHPTELFFGEGSRLTVL.

The chain has TRBV6-1 and TRBJ2-2; D ambiguous. Per germline, CDR1 MNHNS and CDR2 SASEGT. Trimming cost V 6 bases and J 3 bases, with 8 bases left between them. This CDR3 has 13 residues. The CDR3 spells CASRTTHTGELFF. The CDR3 DNA sequence: TGTGCCAGCAGAACTACCCACACCGGGGAGCTGTTTTTT.

The rearrangement links TRBV19 to TRBJ1-4; 10 nucleotides agree with TRBD1. Germline lookup yields CDR1 LNHDA and CDR2 SQIVND (reference sequence). The CDR3 runs to 16 residues. V was clipped by 3 bases and J by 7 bases; unmatched bases: 8. The CDR3: CASSIESGTGAEKLFF. In DNA, the CDR3 is TGTGCCAGTAGTATCGAGTCCGGGACAGGGGCTGAAAAACTGTTTTTT.

This chain joins TRBV6-5 and TRBJ2-5; TRBD1 matches at 8 bases. This CDR3 region has 14 residues. Germline assignment: CDR1 MNHEY and CDR2 SVGAGI. The trim removed 6 bases at V and 6 bases at J, leaving 9 bases unmatched. CDR3 DNA: TGTGCCAGCAGGCTAACAGGGGGTAGAAAGACCCAGTACTTC. As protein: CASRLTGGRKTQYF.

This chain links TRBV4-2 with TRBJ2-1, with D perhaps matching TRBD1 (5 bases). V was cut by 0 bases and J by 7 bases, with 10 bases left in between. The germline V gene encodes CDR1 LGHNA and CDR2 YNFKEQ. This CDR3 comprises 14 residues. CDR3 residues: CASSQDVAGNEQFF. CDR3 DNA sequence: TGTGCCAGCAGCCAAGATGTGGCAGGGAATGAGCAGTTCTTC.

The chain recombines TRBV7-9 with TRBJ1-1; 9 positions agree with TRBD1. Trimming cost V 5 bases and J 1 base; bases outside gene matches: 5. The V gene's germline CDR1 is SEHNR and CDR2 FQNEAQ (reference sequence). CDR3 size: 15 residues. CDR3 DNA: TGTGCCAGCAGCCTTCGGACAGGGGCGAACACTGAAGCTTTCTTT. As protein: CASSLRTGANTEAFF.

This chain joins TRBV7-9 and TRBJ1-4; 8 nucleotides line up with TRBD1. CDR1 and CDR2 from the germline V gene are SEHNR and FQNEAQ (reference sequence). This CDR3 region has 15 residues. After removal of 6 bases from V and 8 bases from J, the junction contained 11 bases not matched to a gene. This chain's CDR3 is CASSFRQGAQEKLFF. In nucleotides, the CDR3 is TGTGCCAGCAGTTTTCGTCAGGGGGCTCAAGAAAAACTGTTTTTT.